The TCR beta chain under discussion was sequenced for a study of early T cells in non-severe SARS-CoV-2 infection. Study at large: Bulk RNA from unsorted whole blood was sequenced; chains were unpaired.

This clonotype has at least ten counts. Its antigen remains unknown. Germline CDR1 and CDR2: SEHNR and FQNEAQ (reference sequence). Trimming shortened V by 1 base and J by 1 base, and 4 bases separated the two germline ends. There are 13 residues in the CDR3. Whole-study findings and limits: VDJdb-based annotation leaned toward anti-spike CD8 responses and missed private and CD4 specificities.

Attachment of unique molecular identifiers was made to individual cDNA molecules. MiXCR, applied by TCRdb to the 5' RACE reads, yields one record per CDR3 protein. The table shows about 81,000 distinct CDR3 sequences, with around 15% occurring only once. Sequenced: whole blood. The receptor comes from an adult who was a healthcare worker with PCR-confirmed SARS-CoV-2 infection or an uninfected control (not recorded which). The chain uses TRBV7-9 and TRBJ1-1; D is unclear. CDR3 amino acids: CASSLEANTEAFF. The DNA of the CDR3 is TGTGCCAGCAGCTTAGAGGCGAACACTGAAGCTTTCTTT.